Listed below are T cell receptor beta chains from one sample, sequenced in a study of early T cells in non-severe SARS-CoV-2 infection. TCRdb re-called the 5' RACE reads with MiXCR, one entry per CDR3 protein. Here the sample spans approximately 27,000 distinct CDR3 sequences, about 4.2% being singletons. Sequencing was performed on whole blood. The source of these receptors is an adult who was a healthcare worker with PCR-confirmed SARS-CoV-2 infection or an uninfected control (not recorded which). Each CDR3 is given with its conserved first and last residue. D genes are given only for firm matches. Clone size is not always given. Where it is, it says once, few, many or a class for expanded clones.

clone size: few
V gene: TRBV12-3/TRBV12-4
D gene: NA
J gene: TRBJ1-6
CDR3 DNA: TGTGCCAGCAGTTTAGTACTTTTGGCTTCACCCCTCCACTTT
CDR3 protein: CASSLVLLASPLHF

clone size: many
V gene: TRBV5-1
D gene: NA
J gene: TRBJ1-1
CDR3 DNA: TGCGCCAGCAGCCCCCGGACGGGGAACACTGAAGCTTTCTTT
CDR3 protein: CASSPRTGNTEAFF

clone size: many
V gene: TRBV7-9
D gene: TRBD1
J gene: TRBJ1-3
CDR3 DNA: TGTGCCAGCAGCGCCGGACAGGGGTCGCATTCTGGAAACACCATATATTTT
CDR3 protein: CASSAGQGSHSGNTIYF

clone size: many
V gene: TRBV25-1
D gene: NA
J gene: TRBJ2-2
CDR3 DNA: TGTGCCAGCAGTGAACGGGACACCGGGGAGCTGTTTTTT
CDR3 protein: CASSERDTGELFF

clone size: many
V gene: TRBV5-1
D gene: NA
J gene: TRBJ1-1
CDR3 DNA: TGCGCCAGCACACTCGGGCAGGGGACTGAAGCTTTCTTT
CDR3 protein: CASTLGQGTEAFF

clone size: many
V gene: TRBV24-1
D gene: NA
J gene: TRBJ2-5
CDR3 DNA: TGTGCCAGCTCGGACGGGTTTGGGGAGACCCAGTACTTC
CDR3 protein: CASSDGFGETQYF

clone size: many
V gene: TRBV20-1
D gene: TRBD1
J gene: TRBJ2-7
CDR3 DNA: TGCAGTGCTAGTCGACAGGGCCACGAGCAGTACTTC
CDR3 protein: CSASRQGHEQYF

clone size: NA
V gene: TRBV27
D gene: TRBD1
J gene: TRBJ2-6
CDR3 DNA: TGTGCCAGCAGTTCCGGGACAGGGGCCTACTCTGGGGCCAACGTCCTGACTTTC
CDR3 protein: CASSSGTGAYSGANVLTF

clone size: many
V gene: TRBV20-1
D gene: NA
J gene: TRBJ2-3
CDR3 DNA: TGCAGTGCTAGAGATCTACGAGGGAGCGTAAATACGCAGTATTTT
CDR3 protein: CSARDLRGSVNTQYF

clone size: many
V gene: TRBV19
D gene: NA
J gene: TRBJ2-6
CDR3 DNA: TGTGCCAGTAGTCCTGGGTCAGTCTCTGGGGCCAACGTCCTGACTTTC
CDR3 protein: CASSPGSVSGANVLTF

clone size: many
V gene: TRBV28
D gene: NA
J gene: TRBJ2-1
CDR3 DNA: TGTGCCAGCAGTCCATACAATGAGCAGTTCTTC
CDR3 protein: CASSPYNEQFF

clone size: many
V gene: TRBV7-8
D gene: TRBD1
J gene: TRBJ2-1
CDR3 DNA: TGTGCCAGCAGCTTAAACGGACAGGGTTCCTACAATGAGCAGTTCTTC
CDR3 protein: CASSLNGQGSYNEQFF

clone size: NA
V gene: TRBV10-3
D gene: NA
J gene: TRBJ2-2
CDR3 DNA: TGTGCCATCAGTGAGTCGAGGGACACGGTCACCGGGGAGCTGTTTTTT
CDR3 protein: CAISESRDTVTGELFF

clone size: many
V gene: TRBV3-1
D gene: NA
J gene: TRBJ2-2
CDR3 DNA: TGTGCCAGCAGCCTTACCACCGGGGAGCTGTTTTTT
CDR3 protein: CASSLTTGELFF

clone size: many
V gene: TRBV5-1
D gene: TRBD1
J gene: TRBJ2-7
CDR3 DNA: TGCGCCAGCAGCTATATGGGACAGGGGGACGAGCAGTACTTC
CDR3 protein: CASSYMGQGDEQYF

clone size: few
V gene: TRBV25-1
D gene: NA
J gene: TRBJ2-2
CDR3 DNA: TGTGCCAGCAGTGAAGTCAGGGACACCGGGGAGCTGTTTTTT
CDR3 protein: CASSEVRDTGELFF

clone size: many
V gene: TRBV9
D gene: NA
J gene: TRBJ2-1
CDR3 DNA: TGTGCCAGCAGCGTAGGACTGGGCCTGTACAATGAGCAGTTCTTC
CDR3 protein: CASSVGLGLYNEQFF

clone size: NA
V gene: TRBV24-1
D gene: TRBD1
J gene: TRBJ2-3
CDR3 DNA: TGTGCCACCAGTGACCCCAGACAGGGAATTGCCGATACGCAGTATTTT
CDR3 protein: CATSDPRQGIADTQYF

clone size: many
V gene: TRBV7-9
D gene: TRBD2
J gene: TRBJ2-7
CDR3 DNA: TGTGCCAGCAGCCCCGAGAGACTAGCGGGAGCAGAACAGTACTTC
CDR3 protein: CASSPERLAGAEQYF

clone size: few
V gene: TRBV27
D gene: TRBD1
J gene: TRBJ2-2
CDR3 DNA: TGTGCCAGCAGTTTATACAGGGGTGGGGAGCTGTTTTTT
CDR3 protein: CASSLYRGGELFF

clone size: many
V gene: TRBV28
D gene: TRBD1
J gene: TRBJ1-3
CDR3 DNA: TGTGCCAGCAGTACCCATGGACAGGGGACTGGAAACACCATATATTTT
CDR3 protein: CASSTHGQGTGNTIYF

clone size: many
V gene: TRBV28
D gene: NA
J gene: TRBJ2-1
CDR3 DNA: TGTGCCAGCAGTGTACTGGGAGAGCAGTTCTTC
CDR3 protein: CASSVLGEQFF

clone size: many
V gene: TRBV5-1
D gene: NA
J gene: TRBJ2-1
CDR3 DNA: TGCGCCAGCAGCTTGGAGGACACAGTCTCCTACAATGAGCAGTTCTTC
CDR3 protein: CASSLEDTVSYNEQFF

clone size: many
V gene: TRBV11-2
D gene: NA
J gene: TRBJ2-7
CDR3 DNA: TGTGCCAGCAGCTTAGATCCCTGGCGGGGAAGCTCCTACGAGCAGTACTTC
CDR3 protein: CASSLDPWRGSSYEQYF

clone size: many
V gene: TRBV18
D gene: NA
J gene: TRBJ2-1
CDR3 DNA: TGTGCCAGCTCTCCGACTAGCAATGAGCAGTTCTTC
CDR3 protein: CASSPTSNEQFF

clone size: many
V gene: TRBV3-1
D gene: NA
J gene: TRBJ1-2
CDR3 DNA: TGTGCCAGCAGCCAACTATCCGGGGGCTACACCTTC
CDR3 protein: CASSQLSGGYTF

clone size: many
V gene: TRBV25-1
D gene: NA
J gene: TRBJ2-3
CDR3 DNA: TGTGCCAGCAGTGAATACGGGGGAGTGGGCACGCAGTATTTT
CDR3 protein: CASSEYGGVGTQYF

clone size: many
V gene: TRBV28
D gene: NA
J gene: TRBJ1-6
CDR3 DNA: TGTGCCAGCAGGGGGGGACCCCAAACCAATTCACCCCTCCACTTT
CDR3 protein: CASRGGPQTNSPLHF

clone size: many
V gene: TRBV7-9
D gene: NA
J gene: TRBJ2-1
CDR3 DNA: TGTGCCAGCAGCGAGAAGGGGCTGGATGAGCAGTTCTTC
CDR3 protein: CASSEKGLDEQFF

clone size: many
V gene: TRBV3-1
D gene: NA
J gene: TRBJ1-1
CDR3 DNA: TGTGCCAGCAGTCGACGGGGATCCACTGAAGCTTTCTTT
CDR3 protein: CASSRRGSTEAFF

clone size: many
V gene: TRBV29-1
D gene: NA
J gene: TRBJ1-2
CDR3 DNA: TGCAGCGTTGAAAAAGGGTTCGGCTATGGCTACACCTTC
CDR3 protein: CSVEKGFGYGYTF

clone size: many
V gene: TRBV2
D gene: TRBD2
J gene: TRBJ2-3
CDR3 DNA: TGTGCCAGCAGACCGGGACTAGCGGGAGGAACTAGCACAGATACGCAGTATTTT
CDR3 protein: CASRPGLAGGTSTDTQYF

clone size: many
V gene: TRBV6-6
D gene: NA
J gene: TRBJ2-3
CDR3 DNA: TGTGCCAGCAGTTCAGAGAGGGCAGATACGCAGTATTTT
CDR3 protein: CASSSERADTQYF

clone size: few
V gene: TRBV10-3
D gene: TRBD1
J gene: TRBJ2-3
CDR3 DNA: TGTGCCATCAGAGCTTCAGGGGGATTGGGCACAGATACGCAGTATTTT
CDR3 protein: CAIRASGGLGTDTQYF

clone size: many
V gene: TRBV9
D gene: NA
J gene: TRBJ2-3
CDR3 DNA: TGTGCCAGCAGCGTAGGACAAGAAGATACGCAGTATTTT
CDR3 protein: CASSVGQEDTQYF

clone size: many
V gene: TRBV28
D gene: TRBD1
J gene: TRBJ2-7
CDR3 DNA: TGTGCCAGCAGAACCCGACCGGGACAGCGGACCAGCTCCTACGAGCAGTACTTC
CDR3 protein: CASRTRPGQRTSSYEQYF

clone size: many
V gene: TRBV2
D gene: TRBD1
J gene: TRBJ2-3
CDR3 DNA: TGTGCCAGCAGTGAAGGAACCGCCGACAGGGTGAAAACAGATACGCAGTATTTT
CDR3 protein: CASSEGTADRVKTDTQYF

clone size: many
V gene: TRBV4-2
D gene: NA
J gene: TRBJ1-3
CDR3 DNA: TGTGCCAGCAGCCCCCACCAGGGAAACACCATATATTTT
CDR3 protein: CASSPHQGNTIYF

clone size: many
V gene: TRBV30
D gene: TRBD2
J gene: TRBJ2-7
CDR3 DNA: TGTGCCTGGAGTGTAGGAGGGACTAGCTTCTACGAGCAGTACTTC
CDR3 protein: CAWSVGGTSFYEQYF

clone size: NA
V gene: TRBV20-1
D gene: NA
J gene: TRBJ1-1
CDR3 DNA: TGCAGTGCTAGCGCGGCAGGGATGCATCCTGAAGCTTTCTTT
CDR3 protein: CSASAAGMHPEAFF

clone size: many
V gene: TRBV7-9
D gene: NA
J gene: TRBJ2-7
CDR3 DNA: TGTGCCAGCAGCCCCGTTCAGGCCCGGGGCGAGCAGTACTTC
CDR3 protein: CASSPVQARGEQYF

clone size: medium-sized
V gene: TRBV29-1
D gene: NA
J gene: TRBJ2-5
CDR3 DNA: TGCAGCGTCTTACCAAGGAACAGCCCAGAGACCCAGTACTTC
CDR3 protein: CSVLPRNSPETQYF

clone size: NA
V gene: TRBV3-1
D gene: NA
J gene: TRBJ2-1
CDR3 DNA: TGTGCCAGCAGCGGCGGCCGCATGGGCAATGAGCAGTTCTTC
CDR3 protein: CASSGGRMGNEQFF

clone size: many
V gene: TRBV11-2
D gene: NA
J gene: TRBJ2-7
CDR3 DNA: TGTGCCAGCAGCTTCTCCCGGACTTACGAGCAGTACTTC
CDR3 protein: CASSFSRTYEQYF

clone size: many
V gene: TRBV24-1
D gene: NA
J gene: TRBJ1-1
CDR3 DNA: TGTGCCACCAGATCCACAGGAGACCGTGAAGCTTTCTTT
CDR3 protein: CATRSTGDREAFF

clone size: few
V gene: TRBV7-2
D gene: TRBD2
J gene: TRBJ2-3
CDR3 DNA: TGTGCCAGCAGCTTAGGAAGCGGGAAAGATACGCAGTATTTT
CDR3 protein: CASSLGSGKDTQYF

clone size: many
V gene: TRBV28
D gene: TRBD2
J gene: TRBJ2-1
CDR3 DNA: TGTGCCAGCCGGGGACTAGTTAGCGGGGGGGTTTACAATGAGCAGTTCTTC
CDR3 protein: CASRGLVSGGVYNEQFF

clone size: many
V gene: TRBV18
D gene: NA
J gene: TRBJ1-3
CDR3 DNA: TGTGCCAGCTCACCAGAGGTCTCTGGAAACACCATATATTTT
CDR3 protein: CASSPEVSGNTIYF

clone size: few
V gene: TRBV5-4
D gene: NA
J gene: TRBJ2-2
CDR3 DNA: TGTGCCAGCAGCTTGTTCCCCACCGGGGAGCTGTTTTTT
CDR3 protein: CASSLFPTGELFF

clone size: few
V gene: TRBV25-1
D gene: NA
J gene: TRBJ2-7
CDR3 DNA: TGTGCCAGCAGTAGGGGCCGCGAGCAGTACTTC
CDR3 protein: CASSRGREQYF

clone size: many
V gene: TRBV9
D gene: TRBD1
J gene: TRBJ2-2
CDR3 DNA: TGTGCCAGCAGCCCTCAGACAGGGATCCGCACCGGGGAGCTGTTTTTT
CDR3 protein: CASSPQTGIRTGELFF

clone size: many
V gene: TRBV10-3
D gene: TRBD2
J gene: TRBJ2-5
CDR3 DNA: TGTGCCATCAGTGATCCCGCGGGAGTTCGGGAGACCCAGTACTTC
CDR3 protein: CAISDPAGVRETQYF

clone size: NA
V gene: TRBV4-1
D gene: TRBD1
J gene: TRBJ1-1
CDR3 DNA: TGCGCCAGCAGCCCTGGACAGGTTAACACTGAAGTTTTCTTT
CDR3 protein: CASSPGQVNTEVFF

clone size: NA
V gene: TRBV20-1
D gene: TRBD1
J gene: TRBJ1-1
CDR3 DNA: TGCAGTGCGAGGACAGGAATGAACACTGAAGCTTTCTTT
CDR3 protein: CSARTGMNTEAFF

clone size: few
V gene: TRBV19
D gene: NA
J gene: TRBJ2-3
CDR3 DNA: TGTGCCAGTACCTCCCGACGGGATAACTCCGACACAGATACGCAGTATTTT
CDR3 protein: CASTSRRDNSDTDTQYF

clone size: many
V gene: TRBV4-2
D gene: TRBD1
J gene: TRBJ2-2
CDR3 DNA: TGTGCCAGCAGCCCTACAGGGGGCATCACCGGGGAGCTGTTTTTT
CDR3 protein: CASSPTGGITGELFF

clone size: many
V gene: TRBV29-1
D gene: TRBD2
J gene: TRBJ2-1
CDR3 DNA: TGCAGCGCAGTAGGGAGCGGGAGGACTCGGGAGCAGTTCTTC
CDR3 protein: CSAVGSGRTREQFF